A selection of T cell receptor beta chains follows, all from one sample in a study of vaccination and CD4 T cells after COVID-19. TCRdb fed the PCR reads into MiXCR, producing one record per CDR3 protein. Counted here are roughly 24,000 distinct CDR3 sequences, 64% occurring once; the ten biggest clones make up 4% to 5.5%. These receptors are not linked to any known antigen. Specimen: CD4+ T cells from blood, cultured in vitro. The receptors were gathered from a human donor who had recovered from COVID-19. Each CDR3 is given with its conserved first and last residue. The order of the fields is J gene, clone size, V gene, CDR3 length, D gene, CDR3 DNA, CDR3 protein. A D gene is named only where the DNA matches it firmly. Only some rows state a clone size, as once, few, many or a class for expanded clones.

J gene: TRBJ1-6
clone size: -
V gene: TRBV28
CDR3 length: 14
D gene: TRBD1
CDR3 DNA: TGTGCCAGCAGTGCGACAGGGGGCCGATCACCCCTCCACTTT
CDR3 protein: CASSATGGRSPLHF

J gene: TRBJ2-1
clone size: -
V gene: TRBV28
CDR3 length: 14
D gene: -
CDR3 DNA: TGTGCCAGCAGTTTAAGGCAGCCATACAATGAGCAGTTCTTC
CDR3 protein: CASSLRQPYNEQFF

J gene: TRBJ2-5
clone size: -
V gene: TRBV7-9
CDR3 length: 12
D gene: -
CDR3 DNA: TGTGCCAGCGGACCTGGGGGAGAGACCCAGTACTTC
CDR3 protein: CASGPGGETQYF

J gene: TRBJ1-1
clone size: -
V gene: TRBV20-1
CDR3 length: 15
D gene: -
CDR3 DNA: TGCAGTGCCCCTAGAAGGGGCAGTCTAAACACTGAAGCTTTCTTT
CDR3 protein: CSAPRRGSLNTEAFF

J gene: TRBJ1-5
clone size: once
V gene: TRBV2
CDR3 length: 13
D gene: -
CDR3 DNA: TGTGCCAGTTGTGTACAGGGAAATCAGCCCCAGCATTTT
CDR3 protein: CASCVQGNQPQHF

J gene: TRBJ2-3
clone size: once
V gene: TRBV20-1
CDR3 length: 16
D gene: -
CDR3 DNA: TGCAGTGCTCGTCGGGGCTACGTTCCTAGCACAGATACGCAGTATTTT
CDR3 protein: CSARRGYVPSTDTQYF

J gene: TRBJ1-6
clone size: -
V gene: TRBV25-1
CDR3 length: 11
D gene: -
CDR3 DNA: TGTGCCAGCAGAAACTCGCAGACCCTCCACTTT
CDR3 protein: CASRNSQTLHF

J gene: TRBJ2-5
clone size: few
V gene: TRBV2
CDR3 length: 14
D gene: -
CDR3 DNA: TGTGCCAGCACAGCTTGGGCTGAGCAAGAGACCCAGTACTTC
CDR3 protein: CASTAWAEQETQYF

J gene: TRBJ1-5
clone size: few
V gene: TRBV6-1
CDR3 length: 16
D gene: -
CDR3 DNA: TGTGCCAGCAGTCCCCGGGACCTAAGGGGCAATCAGCCCCAGCATTTT
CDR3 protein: CASSPRDLRGNQPQHF

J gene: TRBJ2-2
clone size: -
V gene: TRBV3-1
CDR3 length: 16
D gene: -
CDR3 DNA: TGTGCCAGCAGCCCCACCGGACCTTTGGGCACCGGGGAGCTGTTTTTT
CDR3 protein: CASSPTGPLGTGELFF

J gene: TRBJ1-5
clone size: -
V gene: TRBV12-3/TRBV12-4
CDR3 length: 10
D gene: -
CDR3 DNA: TGTGCCGGCTTGGGGGAGCCCCAGCATTTT
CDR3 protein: CAGLGEPQHF

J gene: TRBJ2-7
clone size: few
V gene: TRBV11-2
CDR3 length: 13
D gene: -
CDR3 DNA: TGTGCCAGCAGCTATAGCTATCTCTACGAGCAGTACTTC
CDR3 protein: CASSYSYLYEQYF

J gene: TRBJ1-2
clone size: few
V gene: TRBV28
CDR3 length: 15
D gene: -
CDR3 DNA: TGTGCCAGCAGTACTCGGACAGCCTGGGTAGGTCTCTACACCTTC
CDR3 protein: CASSTRTAWVGLYTF

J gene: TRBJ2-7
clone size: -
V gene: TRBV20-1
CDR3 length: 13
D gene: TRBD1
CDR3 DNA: TGCAGTGCTAGAGGGGACAGAGACTACGAGCAGTACTTC
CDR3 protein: CSARGDRDYEQYF

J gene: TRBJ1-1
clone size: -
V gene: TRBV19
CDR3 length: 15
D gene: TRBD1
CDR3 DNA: TGTGCCAGTAGTGTAGACAGGGGCCAGAACACTGAAGCTTTCTTT
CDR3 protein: CASSVDRGQNTEAFF

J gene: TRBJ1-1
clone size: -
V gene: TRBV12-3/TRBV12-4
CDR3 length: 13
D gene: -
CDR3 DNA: TGTGCCAGCAGTTTGCAGGGTAACACTGAAGCTTTCTTT
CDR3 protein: CASSLQGNTEAFF

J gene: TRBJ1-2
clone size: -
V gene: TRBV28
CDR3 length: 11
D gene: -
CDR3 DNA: TGTGCCAGCGGCACAGGCTATGGCTACACCTTC
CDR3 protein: CASGTGYGYTF

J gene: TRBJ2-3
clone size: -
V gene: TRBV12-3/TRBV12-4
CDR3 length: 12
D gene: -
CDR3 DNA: TGTGCCAGCAGTTTGTTGACGGATACGCAGTATTTT
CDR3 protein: CASSLLTDTQYF

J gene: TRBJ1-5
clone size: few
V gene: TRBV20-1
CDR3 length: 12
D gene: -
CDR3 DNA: TGCAGTGCTAGAGACACAGGTCAGCCCCAGCATTTT
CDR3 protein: CSARDTGQPQHF

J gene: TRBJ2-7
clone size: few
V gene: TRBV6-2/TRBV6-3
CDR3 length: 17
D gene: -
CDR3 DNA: TGTGCCAGCAGGAACATACGGACGACCTACAGCTCCTACGAGCAGTACTTC
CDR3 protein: CASRNIRTTYSSYEQYF

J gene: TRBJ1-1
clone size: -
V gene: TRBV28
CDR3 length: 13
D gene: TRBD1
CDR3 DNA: TGTGCCAGCAGCAGGGGGCCGAACACTGAAGCTTTCTTT
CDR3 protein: CASSRGPNTEAFF

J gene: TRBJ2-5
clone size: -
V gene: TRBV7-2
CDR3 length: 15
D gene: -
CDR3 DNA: TGTGCCAGCAGCCGGGCTGGAGGGGGCGGTGAGACCCAGTACTTC
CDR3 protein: CASSRAGGGGETQYF

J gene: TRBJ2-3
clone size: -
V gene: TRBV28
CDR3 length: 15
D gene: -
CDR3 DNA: TGTGCCAGCAGTTTTTGGGGCACGGGTGGGGATACGCAGTATTTT
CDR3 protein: CASSFWGTGGDTQYF

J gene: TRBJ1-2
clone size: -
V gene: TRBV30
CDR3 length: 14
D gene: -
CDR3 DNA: TGTGCCTGGTCCCAAACTACGCAGGGTTACGGCTACACCTTC
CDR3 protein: CAWSQTTQGYGYTF

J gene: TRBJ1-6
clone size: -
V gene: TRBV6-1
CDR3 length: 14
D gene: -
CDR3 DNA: TGTGCCAGCAGTGAACTGACTGATCGGTCACCCCTCCACTTT
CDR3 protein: CASSELTDRSPLHF

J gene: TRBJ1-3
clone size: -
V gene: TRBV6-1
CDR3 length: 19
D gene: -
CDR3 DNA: TGTGCCAGCAGTGTATACAGGGTAGGAGCAGGGAGCTCTGGAAACACCATATATTTT
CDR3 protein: CASSVYRVGAGSSGNTIYF

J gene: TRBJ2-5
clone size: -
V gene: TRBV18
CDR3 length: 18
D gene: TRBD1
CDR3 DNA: TGTGCCAGCTCACCGACGGGACAGGGGGCACGGTGGTTGGAGACCCAGTACTTC
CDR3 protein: CASSPTGQGARWLETQYF

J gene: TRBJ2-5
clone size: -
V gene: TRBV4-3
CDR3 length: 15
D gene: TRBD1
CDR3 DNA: TGCGCCAGCAGCAAAATGACAGGGGAACAAGAGACCCAGTACTTC
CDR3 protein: CASSKMTGEQETQYF

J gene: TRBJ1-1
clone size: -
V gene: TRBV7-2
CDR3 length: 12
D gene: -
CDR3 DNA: TGTGCCAGCAGCTTAAGTGGAATGGAAGCTTTCTTT
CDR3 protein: CASSLSGMEAFF

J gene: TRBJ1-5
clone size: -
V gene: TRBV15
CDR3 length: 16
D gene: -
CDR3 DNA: TGTGCCACCAGCAGATTACGGGGGACCGGCAATCAGCCCCAGCATTTT
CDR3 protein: CATSRLRGTGNQPQHF

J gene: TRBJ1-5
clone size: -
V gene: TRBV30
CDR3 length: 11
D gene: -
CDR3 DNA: TGTGCCGGGGGGGCTACTCAGCCCCAGCATTTT
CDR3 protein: CAGGATQPQHF

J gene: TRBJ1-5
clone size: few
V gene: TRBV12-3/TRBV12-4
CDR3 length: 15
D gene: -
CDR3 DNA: TGTGCCAGCAGGGGGGGGACATCTGACAATCAGCCCCAGCATTTT
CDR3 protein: CASRGGTSDNQPQHF

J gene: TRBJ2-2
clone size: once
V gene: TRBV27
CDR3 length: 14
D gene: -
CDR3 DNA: TGTGCCAGCAATTTCCAGATAGCCACCGGGGAGCTGTTTTTT
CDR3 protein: CASNFQIATGELFF

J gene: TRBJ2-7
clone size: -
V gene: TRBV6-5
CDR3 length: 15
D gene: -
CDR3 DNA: TGTGCCAGCAGTTACTCGAAATGGGGCTCATACGAGCAGTACTTC
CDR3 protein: CASSYSKWGSYEQYF

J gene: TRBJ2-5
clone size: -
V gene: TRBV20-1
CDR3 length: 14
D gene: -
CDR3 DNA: TGCAGTGCTAGAGATCAGTACTACCAAGAGACCCAGTACTTC
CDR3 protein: CSARDQYYQETQYF

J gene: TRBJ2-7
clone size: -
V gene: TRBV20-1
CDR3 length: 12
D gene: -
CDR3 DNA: TGCAGTGCTAGTTCGGTCGGCTACGAGCAGTACTTC
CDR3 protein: CSASSVGYEQYF

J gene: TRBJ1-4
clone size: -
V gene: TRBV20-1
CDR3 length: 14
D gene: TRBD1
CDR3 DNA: TGCAGTGCCACCGACAGGGGACGGGATGAAAAACTGTTTTTT
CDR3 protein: CSATDRGRDEKLFF

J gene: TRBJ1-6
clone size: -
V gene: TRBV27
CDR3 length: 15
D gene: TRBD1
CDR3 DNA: TGTGCCAGCAGACCGACGGGACAGTATAATTCACCCCTCCACTTT
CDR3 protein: CASRPTGQYNSPLHF

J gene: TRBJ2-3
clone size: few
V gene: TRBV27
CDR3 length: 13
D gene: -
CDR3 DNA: TGTGCCAGCAGTTTCCGGGAACGAGATACGCAGTATTTT
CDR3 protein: CASSFRERDTQYF

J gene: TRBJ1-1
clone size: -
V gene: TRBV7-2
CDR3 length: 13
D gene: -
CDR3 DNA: TGTGCCAGCAGCTTAAGTCCGGGAACTGAAGCTTTCTTT
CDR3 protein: CASSLSPGTEAFF

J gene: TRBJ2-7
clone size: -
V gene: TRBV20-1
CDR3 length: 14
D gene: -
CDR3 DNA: TGCAGTGCTAGAGATCCGGGATCCTCCTACGAGCAGTACTTC
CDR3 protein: CSARDPGSSYEQYF

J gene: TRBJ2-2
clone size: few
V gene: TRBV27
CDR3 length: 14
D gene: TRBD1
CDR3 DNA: TGTGCCAGCAGTTACAGGGGGGACACCGGGGAGCTGTTTTTT
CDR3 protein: CASSYRGDTGELFF

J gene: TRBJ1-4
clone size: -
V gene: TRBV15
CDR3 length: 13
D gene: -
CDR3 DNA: TGTGCCACCAGCTTGAAGGGCGGGGAAAAACTGTTTTTT
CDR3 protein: CATSLKGGEKLFF

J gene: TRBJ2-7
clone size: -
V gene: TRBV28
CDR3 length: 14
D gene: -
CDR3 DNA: TGTGCCAGCCGGGGTGCAGGGGACCGCTACGAGCAGTACTTC
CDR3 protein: CASRGAGDRYEQYF

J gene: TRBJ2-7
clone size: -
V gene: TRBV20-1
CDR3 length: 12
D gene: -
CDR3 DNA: TGCAGTGCTCAGGCAGGGTCGGGCGAGCAGTACTTC
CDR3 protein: CSAQAGSGEQYF

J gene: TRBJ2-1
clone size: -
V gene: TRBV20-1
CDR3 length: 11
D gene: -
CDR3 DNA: TGCAGTGCCCACAGGGTGCATGAGCAGTTCTTC
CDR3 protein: CSAHRVHEQFF

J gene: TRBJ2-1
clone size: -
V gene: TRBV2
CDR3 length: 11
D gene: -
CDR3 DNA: TGTGCCAGGAGACAGCACAATGAGCAGTTCTTC
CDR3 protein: CARRQHNEQFF

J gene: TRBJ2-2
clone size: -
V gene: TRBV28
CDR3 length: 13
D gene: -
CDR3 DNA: TGTGCCAGCAGGCAGGGTATAGGCGGGGAGCTGTTTTTT
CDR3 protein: CASRQGIGGELFF

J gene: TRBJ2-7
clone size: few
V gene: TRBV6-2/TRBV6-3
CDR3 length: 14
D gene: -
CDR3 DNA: TGTGCCAGCAGTTACCCCCCAGGGAGAGTCGAGCAGTACTTC
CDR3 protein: CASSYPPGRVEQYF

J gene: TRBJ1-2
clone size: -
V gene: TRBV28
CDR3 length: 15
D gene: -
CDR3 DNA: TGTGCCAGCAGTTTAGCTGGCCGGGCGGACTATGGCTACACCTTC
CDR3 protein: CASSLAGRADYGYTF

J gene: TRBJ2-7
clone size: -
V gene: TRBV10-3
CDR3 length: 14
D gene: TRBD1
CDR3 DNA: TGTGCCACTCTACCGGGACAGGGTATCTACGAGCAGTACTTC
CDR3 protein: CATLPGQGIYEQYF

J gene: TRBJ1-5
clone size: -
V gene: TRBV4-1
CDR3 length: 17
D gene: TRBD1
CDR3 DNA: TGCGCCAGCAGCCACAACAGGGGGCGAGGTGGCAATCAGCCCCAGCATTTT
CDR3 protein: CASSHNRGRGGNQPQHF

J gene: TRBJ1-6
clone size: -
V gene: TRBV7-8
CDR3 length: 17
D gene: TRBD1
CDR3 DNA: TGTGCCAGCAGCACCGGGACAGAGAGGGGTTATAATTCACCCCTCCACTTT
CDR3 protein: CASSTGTERGYNSPLHF

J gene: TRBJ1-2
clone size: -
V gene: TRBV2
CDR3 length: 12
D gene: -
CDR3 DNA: TGTGCCAGCAGTGACTTAGGGGGGGGCTACACCTTC
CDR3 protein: CASSDLGGGYTF